The sequence of this TCR beta chain was determined in a study of beta chain features in type 1 diabetes. The CDR3 is 14 amino acids. Germline CDR1 is LNHDA and CDR2 is SQIVND (reference sequence). V dropped 5 bases and J dropped 2; count of bases not matched to a gene: 3. Overall study findings and caveats: Across all four CD4+ subsets, people with type 1 diabetes showed modestly shorter TCRB CDR3s.

As regards this clone: Antigen: not known.

Since all of the isolated RNA was reverse transcribed, expressed TCRB transcripts were what got sequenced. Clones were sequenced by immunoSEQ multiplex PCR, and TCRdb holds only the in-frame ones, with some missing. The sample carries around 300,000 clones, 15% recorded once. The sample comprised naive CD4+ T cells from blood. The source of this sequence is a man between 18 and 35 years old with type 1 diabetes. The V call is TRBV19, the J call TRBJ2-5, with 9 bases that match TRBD2. The CDR3 here is CASSPTSGQETQYF. In DNA, the CDR3 is TGTGCCAGTAGTCCGACTAGCGGACAAGAGACCCAGTACTTC.